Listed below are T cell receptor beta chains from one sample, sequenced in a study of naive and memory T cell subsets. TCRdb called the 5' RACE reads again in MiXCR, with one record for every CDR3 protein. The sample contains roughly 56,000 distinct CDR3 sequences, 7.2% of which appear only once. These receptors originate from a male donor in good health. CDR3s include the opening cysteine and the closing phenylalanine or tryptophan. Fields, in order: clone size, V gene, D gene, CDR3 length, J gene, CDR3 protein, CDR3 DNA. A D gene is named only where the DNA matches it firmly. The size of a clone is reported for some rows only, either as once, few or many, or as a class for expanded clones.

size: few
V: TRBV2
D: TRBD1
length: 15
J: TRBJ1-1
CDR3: CASLGQGAIGSEAFF
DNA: TGTGCCAGCCTAGGACAGGGGGCGATCGGGTCTGAAGCTTTCTTT

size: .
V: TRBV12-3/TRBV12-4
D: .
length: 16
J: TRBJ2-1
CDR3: CATYPGGGHSYNEQFF
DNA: TGTGCTACTTATCCCGGGGGCGGCCACTCCTACAATGAGCAGTTCTTC

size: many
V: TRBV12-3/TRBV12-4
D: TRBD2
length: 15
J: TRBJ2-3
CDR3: CASSQALAGADTQYF
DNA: TGTGCCAGCAGCCAAGCACTAGCGGGAGCAGATACGCAGTATTTT

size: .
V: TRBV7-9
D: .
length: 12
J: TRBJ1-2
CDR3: CASSSLNYGYTF
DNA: TGTGCCAGCAGCTCTCTTAACTATGGCTACACCTTC

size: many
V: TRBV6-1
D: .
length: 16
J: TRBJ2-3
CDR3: CASRDQTRGSTDTQYF
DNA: TGTGCCAGCAGGGACCAGACTAGAGGAAGCACAGATACGCAGTATTTT

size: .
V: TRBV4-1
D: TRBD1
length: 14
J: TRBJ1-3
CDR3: CASSHDRTGDTIYF
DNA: TGCGCCAGCAGCCACGACCGAACAGGGGACACCATATATTTT

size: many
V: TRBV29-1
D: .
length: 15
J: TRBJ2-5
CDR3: CSVVTGGGAQETQYF
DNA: TGCAGCGTTGTAACAGGCGGTGGGGCGCAAGAGACCCAGTACTTC

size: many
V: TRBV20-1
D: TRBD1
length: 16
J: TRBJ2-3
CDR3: CSARPTGRPITDTQYF
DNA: TGCAGTGCTAGACCGACAGGGCGTCCGATCACAGATACGCAGTATTTT

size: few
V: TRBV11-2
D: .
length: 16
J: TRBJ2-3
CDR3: CASSLGAGFLTDTQYF
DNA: TGTGCCAGCAGCTTAGGGGCGGGCTTCCTCACAGATACGCAGTATTTT

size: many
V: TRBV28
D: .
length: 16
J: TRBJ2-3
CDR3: CASSPSLAASTDTQYF
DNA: TGTGCCAGCAGCCCTTCACTAGCAGCTAGCACAGATACGCAGTATTTT

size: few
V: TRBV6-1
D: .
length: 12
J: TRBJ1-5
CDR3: CASSPVYQPQHF
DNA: TGTGCCAGCAGCCCCGTATATCAGCCCCAGCATTTT

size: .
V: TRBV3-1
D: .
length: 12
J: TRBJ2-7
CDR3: CASSLSDYEQYF
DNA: TGTGCCAGCAGCCTATCGGACTACGAGCAGTACTTC

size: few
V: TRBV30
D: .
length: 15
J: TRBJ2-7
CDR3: CASTQLGPGTHEQYF
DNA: TGTGCCTCCACACAACTCGGCCCCGGGACCCACGAGCAGTACTTC

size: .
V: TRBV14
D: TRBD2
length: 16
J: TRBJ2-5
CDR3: CASSRLAGAPQETQYF
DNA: TGTGCCAGCAGCCGACTAGCGGGGGCCCCCCAAGAGACCCAGTACTTC

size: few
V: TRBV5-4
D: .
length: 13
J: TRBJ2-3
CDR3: CASSSIVVDTQYF
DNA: TGTGCCAGCAGCTCAATAGTGGTAGATACGCAGTATTTT

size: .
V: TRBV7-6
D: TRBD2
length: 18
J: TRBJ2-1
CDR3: CASSPPPSGLAGWHEQFF
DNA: TGTGCCAGCAGCCCCCCCCCAAGCGGGCTAGCGGGATGGCATGAGCAGTTCTTC

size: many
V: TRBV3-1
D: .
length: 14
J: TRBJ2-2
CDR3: CASSQPLASGELFF
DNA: TGTGCCAGCAGCCAACCTCTTGCATCCGGGGAGCTGTTTTTT

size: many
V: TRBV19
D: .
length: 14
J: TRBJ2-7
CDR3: CASSNRAGSYEQYF
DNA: TGTGCCAGTAGTAACAGGGCTGGATCCTACGAGCAGTACTTC

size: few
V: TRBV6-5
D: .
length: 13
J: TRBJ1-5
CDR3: CASSLDRSQPQHF
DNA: TGTGCCAGCAGTTTAGACAGGTCCCAGCCCCAGCATTTT

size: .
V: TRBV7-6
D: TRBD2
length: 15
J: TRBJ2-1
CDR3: CASSKRLAGVNEQFF
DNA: TGTGCCAGCAGCAAGCGACTAGCGGGCGTCAATGAGCAGTTCTTC

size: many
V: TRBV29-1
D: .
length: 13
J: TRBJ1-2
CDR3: CSVEAGRHYGYTF
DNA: TGCAGCGTTGAAGCCGGACGGCACTATGGCTACACCTTC

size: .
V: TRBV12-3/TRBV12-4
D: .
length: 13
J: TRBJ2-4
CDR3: CASRQGAKNIQYF
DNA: TGTGCCAGCAGACAGGGAGCCAAAAACATTCAGTACTTC

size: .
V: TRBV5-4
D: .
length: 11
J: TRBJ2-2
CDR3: CASSLSGELFF
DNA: TGTGCCAGCAGCTTGTCCGGGGAGCTGTTTTTT

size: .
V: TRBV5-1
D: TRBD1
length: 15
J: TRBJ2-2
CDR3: CASSTRQGVTGELFF
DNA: TGCGCCAGCAGCACCCGACAGGGCGTCACCGGGGAGCTGTTTTTT

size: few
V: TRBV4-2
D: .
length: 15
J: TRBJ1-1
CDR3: CASSQESGRNTEAFF
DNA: TGTGCCAGCAGCCAAGAAAGCGGCAGGAACACTGAAGCTTTCTTT

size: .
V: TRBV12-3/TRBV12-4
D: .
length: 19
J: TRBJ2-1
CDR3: CASSLALGGGGSSYNEQFF
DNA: TGTGCCAGCAGTTTAGCGCTAGGGGGAGGGGGTAGCTCCTACAATGAGCAGTTCTTC

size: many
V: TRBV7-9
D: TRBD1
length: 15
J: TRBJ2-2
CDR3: CATTGTGPHTGELFF
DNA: TGTGCCACCACCGGGACAGGGCCTCACACCGGGGAGCTGTTTTTT

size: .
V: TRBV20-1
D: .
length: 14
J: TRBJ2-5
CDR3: CSARISWTGETQYF
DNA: TGCAGTGCTAGAATCTCTTGGACTGGCGAGACCCAGTACTTC

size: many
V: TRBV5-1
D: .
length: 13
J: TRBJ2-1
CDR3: CASSLFSYNEQFF
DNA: TGCGCCAGCAGCTTGTTTTCCTACAATGAGCAGTTCTTC

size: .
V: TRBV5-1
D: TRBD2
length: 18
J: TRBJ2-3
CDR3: CASSLVLAGGRGTDTQYF
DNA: TGCGCCAGCAGCTTGGTTCTAGCGGGGGGGCGAGGCACAGATACGCAGTATTTT

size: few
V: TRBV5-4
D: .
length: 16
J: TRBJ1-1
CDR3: CASSLKEGVPNTEAFF
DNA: TGTGCCAGCAGCTTGAAGGAGGGGGTCCCAAACACTGAAGCTTTCTTT

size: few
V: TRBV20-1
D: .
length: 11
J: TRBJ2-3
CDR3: CSAGLSTTQYF
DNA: TGCAGTGCTGGACTTTCGACTACGCAGTATTTT

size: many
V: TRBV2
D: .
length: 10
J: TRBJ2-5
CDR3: CASSDKTQYF
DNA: TGTGCCAGCAGTGACAAGACCCAGTACTTC

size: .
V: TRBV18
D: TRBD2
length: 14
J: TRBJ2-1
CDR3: CASSRLADNNEQFF
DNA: TGTGCCAGCTCACGACTAGCGGATAACAATGAGCAGTTCTTC

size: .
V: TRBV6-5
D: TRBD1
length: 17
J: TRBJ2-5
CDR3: CASRPRTGAQYQETQYF
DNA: TGTGCCAGCAGACCCCGGACAGGGGCGCAGTACCAAGAGACCCAGTACTTC

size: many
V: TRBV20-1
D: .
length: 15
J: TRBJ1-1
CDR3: CSARSIPGGNTEAFF
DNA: TGCAGTGCTAGATCTATCCCCGGTGGGAACACTGAAGCTTTCTTT

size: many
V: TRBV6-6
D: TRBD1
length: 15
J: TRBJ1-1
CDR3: CASSYSVTGVTEAFF
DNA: TGTGCCAGCAGTTACTCCGTCACAGGGGTCACTGAAGCTTTCTTT

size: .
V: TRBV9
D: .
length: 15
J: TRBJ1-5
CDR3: CASSVAPGVNQPQHF
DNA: TGTGCCAGCAGCGTAGCTCCGGGGGTCAATCAGCCCCAGCATTTT

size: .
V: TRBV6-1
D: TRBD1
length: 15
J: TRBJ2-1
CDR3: CASSEGTGVHNEQFF
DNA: TGTGCCAGCAGTGAAGGGACAGGGGTACATAATGAGCAGTTCTTC

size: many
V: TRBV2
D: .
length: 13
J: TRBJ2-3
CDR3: CATSGHQEDTQYF
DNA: TGTGCCACCTCAGGCCACCAAGAAGATACGCAGTATTTT

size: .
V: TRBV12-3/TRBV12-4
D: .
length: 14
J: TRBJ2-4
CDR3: CASTIQGARNIQYF
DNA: TGTGCCAGCACCATTCAGGGAGCGAGAAACATTCAGTACTTC

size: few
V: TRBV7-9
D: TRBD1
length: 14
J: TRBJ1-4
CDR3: CASSLGDSTEKLFF
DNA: TGTGCCAGCAGCTTAGGGGACAGTACTGAAAAACTGTTTTTT

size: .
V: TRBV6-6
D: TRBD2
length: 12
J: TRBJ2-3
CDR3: CASRREADTQYF
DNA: TGTGCCAGCAGACGGGAGGCGGATACGCAGTATTTT

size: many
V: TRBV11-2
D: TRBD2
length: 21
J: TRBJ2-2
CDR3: CASSLVPAGLGLAGGTGELFF
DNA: TGTGCCAGCAGCTTAGTCCCGGCGGGCCTCGGTCTAGCGGGAGGCACCGGGGAGCTGTTTTTT

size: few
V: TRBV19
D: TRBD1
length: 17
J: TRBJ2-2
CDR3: CASSFNPPTGATGELFF
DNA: TGTGCCAGTAGTTTTAACCCCCCGACAGGGGCCACCGGGGAGCTGTTTTTT

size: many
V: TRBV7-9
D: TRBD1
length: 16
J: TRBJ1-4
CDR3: CASSLNRSPTGEKLFF
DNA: TGTGCCAGCAGCTTAAATCGGTCTCCGACAGGGGAAAAACTGTTTTTT

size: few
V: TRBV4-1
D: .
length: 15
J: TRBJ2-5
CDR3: CASSQVEKPQETQYF
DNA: TGCGCCAGCAGCCAAGTTGAGAAGCCGCAAGAGACCCAGTACTTC

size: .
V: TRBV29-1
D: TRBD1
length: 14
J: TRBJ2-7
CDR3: CSVGGQGFPYEQYF
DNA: TGCAGCGTTGGGGGACAGGGATTCCCCTACGAGCAGTACTTC

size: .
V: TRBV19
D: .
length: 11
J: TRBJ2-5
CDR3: CASMGEETQYF
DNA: TGTGCCAGTATGGGCGAAGAGACCCAGTACTTC

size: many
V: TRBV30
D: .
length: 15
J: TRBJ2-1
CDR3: CAWMGEVAQFGEQFF
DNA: TGTGCCTGGATGGGGGAGGTCGCACAATTCGGTGAGCAGTTCTTC